This paragraph covers one T cell receptor (beta chain) sequence. Its antigen is undetermined. This CDR3 contains 14 residues. The V gene end was trimmed by 0 bases and the J gene end by 5 bases; junction bases not matched to a gene: 0. Germline V gives CDR1 MGHRA, CDR2 YSYEKL. This sample was included in a study of cytomegalovirus exposure and HLA in healthy donors. Study results and caveats: The only immune exposure information that was available was CMV serostatus. Sequencing likely produced, as an artifact, a cluster of highly shared sequence variants.

This PCR relied on a set of 60 Vbeta primers and 13 Jbeta primers. Produced via immunoSEQ multiplex PCR; TCRdb's table is partial and in-frame only. The sample includes approximately 220,000 clones, roughly 80% seen only once; the top ten take 0.2% to 0.25%. Nominally healthy donors were sampled, though unrecorded immune exposures were likely. The V call is TRBV4-1, the J call TRBJ2-5, with TRBD2 identical over 10 bases. This receptor was obtained from a girl aged 2-10 years in good health and CMV-seronegative. The sample taken for sequencing was PBMCs. CDR3 in amino acids: CASSQEGLAETQYF. The CDR3 DNA reads TGCGCCAGCAGCCAAGAGGGACTAGCGGAGACCCAGTACTTC.